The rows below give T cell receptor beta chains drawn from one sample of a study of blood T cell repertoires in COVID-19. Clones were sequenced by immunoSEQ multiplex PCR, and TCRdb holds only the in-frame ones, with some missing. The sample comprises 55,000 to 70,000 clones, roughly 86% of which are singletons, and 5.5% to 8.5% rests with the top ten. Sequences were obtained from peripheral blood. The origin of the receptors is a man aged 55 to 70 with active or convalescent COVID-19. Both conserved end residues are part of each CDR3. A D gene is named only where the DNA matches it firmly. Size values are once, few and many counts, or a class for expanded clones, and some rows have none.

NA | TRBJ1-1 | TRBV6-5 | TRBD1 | CASASRTGGTEAFF | TGTGCCAGCGCTTCCCGGACAGGGGGAACTGAAGCTTTCTTT
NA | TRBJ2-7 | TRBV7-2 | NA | CASSLIASGYEQYF | TGTGCCAGCAGCCTCATTGCGTCGGGCTACGAGCAGTACTTC
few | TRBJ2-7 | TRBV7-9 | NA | CASSLEGGGYYEQYF | TGTGCCAGCAGCTTAGAAGGTGGCGGCTACTACGAGCAGTACTTC
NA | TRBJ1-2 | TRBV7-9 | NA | CASSFVGGGTRYGYTF | TGTGCCAGCAGCTTCGTCGGGGGGGGCACTCGCTATGGCTACACCTTC
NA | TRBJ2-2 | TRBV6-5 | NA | CASSRQAGNTGELFF | TGTGCCAGCAGCCGACAGGCAGGTAACACCGGGGAGCTGTTTTTT
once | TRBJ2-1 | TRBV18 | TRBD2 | CASSPYGGSGNEQFF | TGTGCCAGCTCACCATATGGCGGGAGTGGCAATGAGCAGTTCTTC
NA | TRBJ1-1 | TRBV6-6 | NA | CASSPRGGNTEAFF | TGTGCCAGCAGTCCCCGGGGGGGTAACACTGAAGCTTTCTTT
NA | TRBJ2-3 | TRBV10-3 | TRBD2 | CAISETSVPGDTQYF | TGTGCCATCAGTGAGACTAGCGTCCCAGGGGATACGCAGTATTTT
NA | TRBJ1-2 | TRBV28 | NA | CASSFRRGYGYTF | TGTGCCAGCAGTTTCCGGCGGGGCTATGGCTACACCTTC
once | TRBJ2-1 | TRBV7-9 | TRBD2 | CASSLAGASGGYTNEQFF | TGTGCCAGCAGCTTAGCAGGAGCTAGCGGGGGATACACGAATGAGCAGTTCTTC
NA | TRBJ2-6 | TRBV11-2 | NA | CASISQGFGANVLTF | TGTGCCAGCATATCCCAGGGGTTTGGGGCCAACGTCCTGACTTTC
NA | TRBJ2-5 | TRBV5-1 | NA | CASSSNQETQYF | TGCGCCAGCAGCTCCAACCAAGAGACCCAGTACTTC
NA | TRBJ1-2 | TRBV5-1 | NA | CASSMSRGNYGYTF | TGCGCCAGCAGCATGTCCAGGGGTAACTATGGCTACACCTTC
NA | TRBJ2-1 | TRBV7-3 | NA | CASSPQGSLSYNEQFF | TGTGCCAGCAGCCCCCAGGGTTCCCTCTCCTACAATGAGCAGTTCTTC
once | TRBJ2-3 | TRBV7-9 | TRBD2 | CASSPRTSGRGTDTQYF | TGTGCCAGCAGCCCCCGGACTAGCGGGAGAGGAACAGATACGCAGTATTTT
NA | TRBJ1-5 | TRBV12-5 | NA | CASGRLDFATDSNQPQHF | TGTGCTAGTGGTCGACTCGACTTTGCGACGGATAGCAATCAGCCCCAGCATTTT
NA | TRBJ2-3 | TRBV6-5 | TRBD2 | CASSQLAGTDTQYF | TGTGCCAGCAGTCAACTAGCGGGCACAGATACGCAGTATTTT
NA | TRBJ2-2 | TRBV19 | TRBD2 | CASKAGGITGELFF | TGTGCCAGTAAGGCGGGAGGGATCACCGGGGAGCTGTTTTTT
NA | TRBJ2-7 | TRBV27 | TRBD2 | CASSSTSGGTRNYFCEQYF | TGTGCCAGCAGTTCTACTAGCGGGGGAACAAGAAATTACTTCTGCGAGCAGTACTTC
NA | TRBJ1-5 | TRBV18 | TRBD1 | CASSAGTGEQPQHF | TGTGCCAGCTCGGCGGGGACAGGGGAACAGCCCCAGCATTTT
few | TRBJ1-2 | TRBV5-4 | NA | CASSTTGQNYGYTF | TGTGCCAGCAGCACGACAGGCCAGAACTATGGCTACACCTTC
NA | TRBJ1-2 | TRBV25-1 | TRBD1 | CASSDYRRGLEGYTF | TGTGCCAGCAGTGATTACCGAAGGGGGCTAGAGGGCTACACCTTC
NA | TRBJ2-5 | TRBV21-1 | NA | CASSNKDRAETQYF | TGTGCCAGCAGCAATAAAGACAGGGCGGAGACCCAGTACTTC
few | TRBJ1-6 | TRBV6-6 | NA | CASSEANSPLHF | TGTGCCAGCAGCGAGGCGAATTCACCCCTCCACTTT
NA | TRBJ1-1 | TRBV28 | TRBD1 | CAIQTGTGGTEAFF | TGTGCCATTCAAACCGGGACAGGGGGCACTGAAGCTTTCTTT
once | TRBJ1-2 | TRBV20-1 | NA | CSASRTMGSNYGYTF | TGCAGTGCTAGTAGGACTATGGGTTCTAACTATGGCTACACCTTC
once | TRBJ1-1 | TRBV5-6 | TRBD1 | CASSNTGVGTEAFF | TGTGCCAGCAGCAATACAGGGGTGGGGACTGAAGCTTTCTTT
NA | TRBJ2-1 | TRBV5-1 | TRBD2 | CASSFSGSGPNEQFF | TGCGCCAGCAGCTTTAGCGGGAGCGGCCCCAATGAGCAGTTCTTC
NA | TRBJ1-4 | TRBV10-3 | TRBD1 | CAISDPGTGDNEKLFF | TGTGCCATCAGTGATCCCGGGACAGGGGATAATGAAAAACTGTTTTTT
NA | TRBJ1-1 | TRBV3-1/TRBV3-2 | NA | CASSQQPLNTEAFF | TGTGCCAGCAGCCAACAACCGCTAAACACTGAAGCTTTCTTT
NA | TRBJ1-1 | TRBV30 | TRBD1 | CACLGGTLNTEAFF | TGTGCCTGCCTAGGGGGCACTCTGAACACTGAAGCTTTCTTT
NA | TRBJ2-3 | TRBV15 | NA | CATNRLGESTDTQYF | TGTGCCACCAACCGATTGGGCGAGAGCACAGATACGCAGTATTTT
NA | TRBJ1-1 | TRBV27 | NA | CASTLRAGAMNTEAFF | TGTGCCAGCACCCTCCGAGCGGGGGCCATGAACACTGAAGCTTTCTTT
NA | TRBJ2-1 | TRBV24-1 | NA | CATQGQGPYNEQFF | TGTGCCACCCAGGGGCAGGGGCCCTACAATGAGCAGTTCTTC
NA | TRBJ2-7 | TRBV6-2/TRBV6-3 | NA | CASSYSRGGSSYEQYF | TGTGCCAGCAGTTACAGCCGTGGGGGGTCATCCTACGAGCAGTACTTC
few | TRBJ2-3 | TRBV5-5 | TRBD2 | CASSLALAGGPVSDTQYF | TGTGCCAGCAGCTTGGCCCTAGCGGGAGGGCCTGTGTCAGATACGCAGTATTTT
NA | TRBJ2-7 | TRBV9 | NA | CASSVGLGMESYEQYF | TGTGCCAGCAGCGTAGGACTAGGGATGGAGTCCTACGAGCAGTACTTC
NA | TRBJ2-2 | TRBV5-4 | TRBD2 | CASSSTSGGNTGELFF | TGTGCCAGCAGCTCGACTAGCGGGGGGAACACCGGGGAGCTGTTTTTT
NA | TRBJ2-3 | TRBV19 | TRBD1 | CASSVGTGGEADTQYF | TGTGCCAGTAGTGTCGGGACAGGGGGCGAGGCAGATACGCAGTATTTT
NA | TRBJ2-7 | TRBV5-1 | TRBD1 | CASSFTDRNYEQYF | TGCGCCAGCAGCTTTACGGACAGGAACTACGAGCAGTACTTC
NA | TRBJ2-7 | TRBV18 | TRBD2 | CASSPSGTSGREQYF | TGTGCCAGCTCACCAAGTGGGACTAGCGGGAGAGAGCAGTACTTC
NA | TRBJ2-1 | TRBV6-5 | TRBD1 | CASSGGPNYNEQFF | TGTGCCAGCTCAGGGGGCCCCAACTACAATGAGCAGTTCTTC
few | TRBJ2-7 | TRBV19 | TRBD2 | CASSKTSASSYEQYF | TGTGCCAGTAGTAAAACTAGCGCGAGCTCCTACGAGCAGTACTTC
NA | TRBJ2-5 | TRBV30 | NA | CAWRQGTQYF | TGTGCCTGGAGGCAGGGGACCCAGTACTTC
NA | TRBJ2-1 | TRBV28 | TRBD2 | CASSTLAGGVDEQFF | TGTGCCAGCAGTACACTAGCGGGGGGGGTCGATGAGCAGTTCTTC